The next 19 T cell receptor beta chains were all read from a single sample in a study of shared clonotypes between healthy human individuals. Measured with immunoSEQ multiplex PCR; TCRdb has only the in-frame clones, and not every one. The table includes 2 million to 2.5 million clones, over 90% detected once. The sequenced sample consisted of naive CD4+ T cells from PBMCs. Subset specified: CD45RA+ positively selected. The receptors here all came from a young man in good health. Some clones in this sample may be carry-over from other donors' samples.

V usage is TRBV19 and J usage is TRBJ2-3, with D unclear. The CDR3 consists of 17 residues. Per germline, CDR1 LNHDA and CDR2 SQIVND (reference sequence). Between the trimmed V and J ends, which lost 0 bases and 4 bases, there was a span of 17 bases. The CDR3 reads CASSIDPRQVGADTQYF. The CDR3 DNA is TGTGCCAGTAGTATAGATCCCCGGCAGGTAGGCGCAGATACGCAGTATTTT.

The V and J genes are TRBV7-2 and TRBJ1-2; 12 nucleotides match TRBD1. Germline V gene data show CDR1 as SGHTA and CDR2 as FQGNSA. V gave up 1 base and J gave up 7 bases; unmatched junction bases: 10. The CDR3 sequence is 17 residues long. CDR3 nucleotide sequence: TGTGCCAGCAGCTTAGGGGTAGGGACAGGGGGCTTGAGTGGCTACACCTTC. As protein: CASSLGVGTGGLSGYTF.

The chain carries TRBV29-1 and TRBJ2-7; the D is unclear. V lost 6 bases and J lost 2, with 11 bases in between. CDR3 length: 12 residues. Germline CDR1 and CDR2: SQVTM and ANQGSEA. DNA of the CDR3: TGCAGCGTATGTTTACAGACCTACGAGCAGTACTTC. It is translated as CSVCLQTYEQYF.

This sequence joins TRBV6-1 and TRBJ2-6; D gene ambiguous. V was clipped by 4 bases and J by 4 bases, with 11 bases between them. This CDR3 has 15 amino acids. Germline lookup yields CDR1 MNHNS and CDR2 SASEGT. CDR3 sequence: CASSVSPSGANVLTF. The DNA of the CDR3 is TGTGCCAGCAGTGTGTCGCCGTCGGGGGCCAACGTCCTGACTTTC.

The CDR3 is CASSLGGGGNYGYTF. CDR3 bases: TGTGCCAGCAGCTTAGGAGGGGGCGGGAACTATGGCTACACCTTC. V is TRBV7-2 and J is TRBJ1-2, with 7 bases identical to TRBD1. CDR1 and CDR2 from the germline V gene are SGHTA and FQGNSA. This CDR3 comprises 15 residues. The V and J ends lost 1 base and 2 bases, in that order; junction bases with no gene match: 4.

This chain links TRBV6-6 with TRBJ1-5; TRBD1 aligns across 8 bases. V lost 6 bases to trimming and J lost 0 bases; unmatched junction nucleotides: 7. The CDR3 extends over 16 amino acids. Per germline, CDR1 MNHNY and CDR2 SVGAGI (reference sequence). The CDR3 DNA is TGTGCCAGCAGCGACAGGGGACGGTATAGCAATCAGCCCCAGCATTTT. Its translation is CASSDRGRYSNQPQHF.

This clone appeared once. The chain carries TRBV6-5 and TRBJ1-5; tentatively, D is TRBD1 (5 bases). There are 14 residues in the CDR3. The V and J ends lost 0 bases and 6 bases respectively, with 9 bases between them. The germline gives CDR1 MNHEY, CDR2 SVGAGI. The CDR3: CASSYSAGSQPQHF. Here the CDR3 DNA reads TGTGCCAGCAGTTACTCCGCAGGGAGTCAGCCCCAGCATTTT.

This chain uses TRBV7-8 with TRBJ2-4; tentative D call: TRBD2 (5 bases). Germline-derived CDR1 and CDR2 are SGHVS and FQNEAQ. V gave up 4 bases and J gave up 8 bases, with 21 bases separating them. The CDR3 has 16 residues. CDR3 protein: CASSSPEVAGSDIQYF. The CDR3 region has the DNA TGTGCCAGCAGCTCACCGGAGGTGGCGGGTAGTGACATTCAGTACTTC.

The chain has TRBV7-5 and TRBJ1-3. TRBV7-5 is a pseudogene locus. This CDR3 is 15 amino acids long. The CDR3 sequence is CVRTTLAGAGNTIYF. CDR3 sequence (DNA): TGTGTCAGAACCACCTTAGCGGGGGCTGGAAACACCATATATTTT.

The chain is built from TRBV29-1 and TRBJ1-1, with a weak D call TRBD1 (6 bases). V gave up 6 bases and J gave up 6 bases, with 17 bases separating them. Germline-derived CDR1 and CDR2 are SQVTM and ANQGSEA. The length of the CDR3 is 13 residues. The CDR3 DNA follows: TGCAGCGTGCCCACAGGGAAGGGCGCTGAAGCTTTCTTT. Translating gives CSVPTGKGAEAFF.

On this clone: This sample also contains other DNA sequences that code for the same CDR3. The chain joins TRBV9 to TRBJ2-1; 11 nucleotides align to TRBD2. The trim removed 0 bases at V and 4 bases at J, leaving 0 bases unmatched. The CDR3 totals 15 residues. Germline loops: CDR1 SGDLS, CDR2 YYNGEE. CDR3 loop: CASSVGLAGYNEQFF. The DNA of the CDR3 is TGTGCCAGCAGCGTAGGACTAGCGGGGTACAATGAGCAGTTCTTC.

This rearrangement joins TRBV15 to TRBJ2-7, with D hard to call. Between the trimmed V and J ends, which lost 3 bases and 3 bases, there was a span of 9 bases. The CDR3 contains 13 residues. The germline CDR1 and CDR2 sequences are LNHNV and YYDKDF (reference sequence). The CDR3 bases are TGTGCCACCAGCAGCGACTTAAGCTACGAGCAGTACTTC. Residues: CATSSDLSYEQYF.

This rearrangement joins TRBV9 to TRBJ2-3; 9 positions agree with TRBD1. V lost 0 bases to trimming and J lost 6 bases; unmatched junction nucleotides: 8. The CDR3 extends over 16 amino acids. Looked up from germline, CDR1 is SGDLS and CDR2 is YYNGEE. The CDR3 loop is CASSVGRTGVGDTQYF. The DNA for the CDR3 is TGTGCCAGCAGCGTAGGCCGGACAGGGGTTGGCGATACGCAGTATTTT.

The chain is built from TRBV7-8 and TRBJ1-3, with unresolved D. CDR1 and CDR2 (germline): SGHVS, FQNEAQ. CDR3 length: 17 residues. The V end lost 0 bases, the J end lost 0 bases, and 12 bases lay between the germline ends. The CDR3 sequence is CASSLARRGISGNTIYF. CDR3 DNA: TGTGCCAGCAGCTTAGCGCGCCGAGGGATCTCTGGAAACACCATATATTTT. The full variable domain, in which reference TRBV7-8 and TRBJ1-3 provide the parts outside the CDR3, is GAGVSQSPRYKVAKRGQDVALRCDPISGHVSLFWYQQALGQGPEFLTYFQNEAQLDKSGLPSDRFFAERPEGSVSTLKIQRTQQEDSAVYLCASSLARRGISGNTIYFGEGSWLTVV.

The gene calls are TRBV25-1 and TRBJ2-3; TRBD2 agrees at 8 bases. Germline-derived CDR1 and CDR2 are MGHDK and SYGVNS. Germline trimming cut 1 base from V and 6 bases from J; bases unmatched to any gene: 6. CDR3 length equals 15 residues. This CDR3 is CASSEFIGREDTQYF. The CDR3 DNA sequence: TGTGCCAGCAGTGAATTTATCGGGAGGGAGGATACGCAGTATTTT.

The chain recombines TRBV29-1 with TRBJ2-5; D not resolved. With 5 bases removed from V and 5 bases from J, the gap between germline ends came to 9 bases. Germline V gene lookup returns CDR1 SQVTM and CDR2 ANQGSEA. The CDR3 has 11 amino acids. The CDR3 DNA reads TGCAGCGTTACGTCCCCGGAGACCCAGTACTTC. This translates into CSVTSPETQYF.

This clone was recorded once. The chain links TRBV27 to TRBJ2-2; 11 positions agree with TRBD2. The V gene end was trimmed by 4 bases and the J gene end by 2 bases; junction bases not matched to a gene: 6. The CDR3 extends over 17 amino acids. Looked up from germline, CDR1 is MNHEY and CDR2 is SMNVEV (reference sequence). The CDR3 is CASSSTGTSGNTGELFF. As DNA, the CDR3 is TGTGCCAGCAGTTCAACTGGGACTAGCGGAAACACCGGGGAGCTGTTTTTT.

V is TRBV28 and J is TRBJ1-5, with a possible D match to TRBD1 (5 bases). V was cut by 8 bases and J by 6 bases, with 14 bases left in between. The germline gives CDR1 MDHEN, CDR2 SYDVKM. The CDR3 spans 13 residues. CDR3 DNA: TGTGCCAGCGCAAGGGGATTAGGTCAGCCCCAGCATTTT. Encoded protein: CASARGLGQPQHF. Based on the CDR3 plus reference TRBV28 and TRBJ1-5, the full variable domain is DVKVTQSSRYLVKRTGEKVFLECVQDMDHENMFWYRQDPGLGLRLIYFSYDVKMKEKGDIPEGYSVSREKKERFSLILESASTNQTSMYLCASARGLGQPQHFGDGTRLSIL.

The V and J genes are TRBV29-1 and TRBJ2-7; 9 positions agree with TRBD1. This CDR3 comprises 14 residues. The ends lost 7 bases at V and 1 base at J; junction bases unmatched: 8. Germline-derived CDR1 and CDR2 are SQVTM and ANQGSEA. The CDR3 DNA sequence: TGCAGCGCCGGACAGGGGTCGTCTTCCTACGAGCAGTACTTC. This encodes CSAGQGSSSYEQYF.